These 3 T cell receptor beta chains were sequenced from one sample in a study of control samples from healthy donors and cancer patients. Sequenced by immunoSEQ multiplex PCR; TCRdb stores in-frame clones only, minus some. The top ten clones hold 1.1% to 1.5% of a sample with around 190,000 clones, 85% to 90% of them seen once. Sequenced: blood. The receptors were gathered from a woman aged 50 to 65 in good health.

The chain employs TRBV18 and TRBJ1-1; 11 nucleotides line up with TRBD1. This CDR3 has 15 amino acids. The ends lost 3 bases at V and 3 bases at J; junction bases unmatched: 3. Germline V gives CDR1 KGHSH, CDR2 LQKENI. The CDR3, as DNA: TGTGCCAGCTCACCCGGACAGGGGGCGGACACTGAAGCTTTCTTT. Translated: CASSPGQGADTEAFF.

This chain links TRBV7-2 with TRBJ1-2; 7 bases line up with TRBD1. Germline values: CDR1 SGHTA, CDR2 FQGNSA. This CDR3 comprises 15 residues. V gave up 2 bases and J gave up 5 bases; unmatched junction bases: 8. DNA of the CDR3: TGTGCCAGCAGCTTAAAACCGGGACAGATTTATGGCTACACCTTC. This sequence encodes CASSLKPGQIYGYTF. Filled out from reference TRBV7-2 and TRBJ1-2, the complete variable domain reads GAGVSQSPSNKVTEKGKDVELRCDPISGHTALYWYRQSLGQGLEFLIYFQGNSAPDKSGLPSDRFSAERTGGSVSTLTIQRTQQEDSAVYLCASSLKPGQIYGYTFGSGTRLTVV.

This clone appeared a single time. The rearrangement joins TRBV2 to TRBJ1-1; D is unclear. The V and J ends lost 6 bases and 5 bases respectively, with 22 bases between them. Germline V gives CDR1 SNHLY, CDR2 FYNNEI. The CDR3 contains 16 residues. The CDR3 DNA sequence: TGTGCCAGCAGGGTTCGGGGATATCTACTTGGGACTGAAGCTTTCTTT. Its protein is CASRVRGYLLGTEAFF.